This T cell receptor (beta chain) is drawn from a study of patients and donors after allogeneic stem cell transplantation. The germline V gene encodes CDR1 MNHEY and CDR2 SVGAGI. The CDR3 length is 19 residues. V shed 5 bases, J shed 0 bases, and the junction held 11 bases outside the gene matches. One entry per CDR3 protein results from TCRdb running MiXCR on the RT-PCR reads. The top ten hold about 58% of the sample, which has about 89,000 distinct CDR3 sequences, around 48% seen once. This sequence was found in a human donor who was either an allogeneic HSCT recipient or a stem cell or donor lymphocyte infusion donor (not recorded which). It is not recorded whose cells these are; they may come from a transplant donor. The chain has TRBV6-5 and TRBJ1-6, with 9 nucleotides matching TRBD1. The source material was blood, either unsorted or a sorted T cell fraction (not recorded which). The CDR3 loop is CASSTGQGVGSSYNSPLHF. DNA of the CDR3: TGTGCCAGCAGTACGGGACAGGGAGTAGGGAGCTCCTATAATTCACCCCTCCACTTT.